The rows below give T cell receptor beta chains drawn from one sample of a study of T cells after yellow fever vaccination. A single record per CDR3 protein comes from TCRdb applying MiXCR to the 5' RACE reads. The sample comprises approximately 580,000 distinct CDR3 sequences, about 17% of which are singletons, and approximately 15% rests with the top ten. Material: PBMCs, obtained 5 to 6 days after the first yellow fever vaccination. These receptors were obtained from a man between 18 and 35 years old who received the YFV17D yellow fever vaccine. Both conserved end residues are trimmed from each CDR3. The D gene is left open where the match is weak.

D gene: TRBD2; V gene: TRBV29-1; J gene: TRBJ2-5; CDR3 protein: SVVRGGAFDETQY
D gene: NA; V gene: TRBV7-2; J gene: TRBJ1-1; CDR3 protein: ASSLEAGAGTEAF
D gene: NA; V gene: TRBV4-3; J gene: TRBJ1-2; CDR3 protein: ASSQDRKGYT
D gene: NA; V gene: TRBV5-4; J gene: TRBJ2-3; CDR3 protein: ASSLPLASGTDTQY
D gene: NA; V gene: TRBV5-1; J gene: TRBJ1-2; CDR3 protein: ASSLEVMGYGYT
D gene: NA; V gene: TRBV28; J gene: TRBJ2-1; CDR3 protein: ASSLWGGGAGNEQF
D gene: TRBD2; V gene: TRBV28; J gene: TRBJ2-3; CDR3 protein: ASITEGAGGLDTQY
D gene: NA; V gene: TRBV11-2; J gene: TRBJ2-1; CDR3 protein: ASSLGSREVDEQF
D gene: NA; V gene: TRBV14; J gene: TRBJ2-7; CDR3 protein: ASSPLGVREQY
D gene: NA; V gene: TRBV4-3; J gene: TRBJ2-1; CDR3 protein: ASSQDPGMVEQF
D gene: TRBD1; V gene: TRBV11-3; J gene: TRBJ2-5; CDR3 protein: ASSSTGGSPETQY
D gene: NA; V gene: TRBV11-3; J gene: TRBJ2-2; CDR3 protein: ASSLESWRNTGELF
D gene: NA; V gene: TRBV27; J gene: TRBJ2-1; CDR3 protein: ASTSRGFRDNEQF
D gene: NA; V gene: TRBV12-3/TRBV12-4; J gene: TRBJ1-2; CDR3 protein: ASSPYDSLLYGYT
D gene: NA; V gene: TRBV6-5; J gene: TRBJ1-6; CDR3 protein: ASSSGGQGSPLH
D gene: NA; V gene: TRBV19; J gene: TRBJ2-5; CDR3 protein: ASSIGHGETQY
D gene: NA; V gene: TRBV4-3; J gene: TRBJ2-2; CDR3 protein: ASSQEGGPWTGELF
D gene: NA; V gene: TRBV7-3; J gene: TRBJ2-2; CDR3 protein: ASSSGWTGELF
D gene: NA; V gene: TRBV30; J gene: TRBJ2-7; CDR3 protein: AWSWQGMYEQY
D gene: NA; V gene: TRBV5-1; J gene: TRBJ2-6; CDR3 protein: ASSPTGDPSSGANVLT
D gene: NA; V gene: TRBV20-1; J gene: TRBJ2-5; CDR3 protein: SAQRTASTIQETQY
D gene: NA; V gene: TRBV6-5; J gene: TRBJ1-5; CDR3 protein: ASSYAESNQPQH
D gene: NA; V gene: TRBV6-1; J gene: TRBJ1-5; CDR3 protein: ASSTPYSNQPQH
D gene: NA; V gene: TRBV20-1; J gene: TRBJ2-3; CDR3 protein: SAKPRGGTSGTDTQY
D gene: NA; V gene: TRBV11-1; J gene: TRBJ1-6; CDR3 protein: ASSFGVPPLH
D gene: NA; V gene: TRBV6-5; J gene: TRBJ2-5; CDR3 protein: ASSYSGQPQETQY
D gene: NA; V gene: TRBV7-2; J gene: TRBJ2-1; CDR3 protein: ASSPSLGGINEQF
D gene: TRBD1; V gene: TRBV9; J gene: TRBJ1-1; CDR3 protein: ASSTPRGRNTEAF
D gene: NA; V gene: TRBV20-1; J gene: TRBJ1-3; CDR3 protein: SALVRGQGLNTIY
D gene: NA; V gene: TRBV18; J gene: TRBJ1-5; CDR3 protein: ASSPGEGSGQPQH
D gene: TRBD2; V gene: TRBV29-1; J gene: TRBJ2-3; CDR3 protein: SGRTSGGVSDTQY
D gene: TRBD1; V gene: TRBV4-3; J gene: TRBJ1-2; CDR3 protein: ASSQVLHRGENGYT
D gene: NA; V gene: TRBV2; J gene: TRBJ1-6; CDR3 protein: ASSKALTDSPLH
D gene: TRBD1; V gene: TRBV20-1; J gene: TRBJ1-5; CDR3 protein: SASNRGGNQPQH
D gene: TRBD1; V gene: TRBV6-5; J gene: TRBJ1-2; CDR3 protein: ASSGQGGGYT
D gene: TRBD2; V gene: TRBV20-1; J gene: TRBJ2-1; CDR3 protein: SAGGTAGVYNEQF
D gene: TRBD2; V gene: TRBV10-3; J gene: TRBJ2-5; CDR3 protein: AIGLAGETQY
D gene: TRBD2; V gene: TRBV6-5; J gene: TRBJ2-7; CDR3 protein: ASSYGAGDMSYEQY
D gene: TRBD2; V gene: TRBV12-3/TRBV12-4; J gene: TRBJ2-3; CDR3 protein: ASRRLAGGTDTQY
D gene: TRBD2; V gene: TRBV6-4; J gene: TRBJ2-3; CDR3 protein: ASSDVGGGATDTQY
D gene: TRBD1; V gene: TRBV5-1; J gene: TRBJ1-4; CDR3 protein: ASSYDGTGVNEKLF
D gene: TRBD1; V gene: TRBV6-1; J gene: TRBJ2-7; CDR3 protein: ASSPGTGHHEQY
D gene: TRBD2; V gene: TRBV20-1; J gene: TRBJ2-5; CDR3 protein: SAPTSGGAVSETQY
D gene: TRBD1; V gene: TRBV5-1; J gene: TRBJ2-2; CDR3 protein: ASSSRGPSNTGELF
D gene: NA; V gene: TRBV7-9; J gene: TRBJ1-6; CDR3 protein: ASSPRPGGPPLH
D gene: NA; V gene: TRBV27; J gene: TRBJ2-2; CDR3 protein: ASSFYGGTGELF
D gene: NA; V gene: TRBV12-3/TRBV12-4; J gene: TRBJ1-2; CDR3 protein: ASSLSEGHSYT
D gene: NA; V gene: TRBV7-9; J gene: TRBJ1-1; CDR3 protein: ASSARTDEAF
D gene: TRBD1; V gene: TRBV4-3; J gene: TRBJ1-5; CDR3 protein: ASSRTGVRESNQPQH
D gene: NA; V gene: TRBV3-1; J gene: TRBJ1-1; CDR3 protein: ASRETGSSGEAF
D gene: TRBD1; V gene: TRBV10-3; J gene: TRBJ1-5; CDR3 protein: AISPGQAVYQPQH
D gene: NA; V gene: TRBV4-1; J gene: TRBJ1-1; CDR3 protein: ASSQVQVRNTEAF
D gene: NA; V gene: TRBV6-2/TRBV6-3; J gene: TRBJ2-2; CDR3 protein: ASRGRDTGELF